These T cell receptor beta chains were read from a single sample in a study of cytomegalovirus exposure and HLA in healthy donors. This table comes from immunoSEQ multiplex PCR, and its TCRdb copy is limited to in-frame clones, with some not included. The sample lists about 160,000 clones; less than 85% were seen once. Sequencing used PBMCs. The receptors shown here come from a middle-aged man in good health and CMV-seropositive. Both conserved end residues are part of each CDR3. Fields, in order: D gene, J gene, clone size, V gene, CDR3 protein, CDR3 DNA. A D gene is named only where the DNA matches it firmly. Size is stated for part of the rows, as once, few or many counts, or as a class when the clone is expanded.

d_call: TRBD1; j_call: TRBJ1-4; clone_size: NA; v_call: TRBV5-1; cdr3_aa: CASSRQGATTNEKLFF; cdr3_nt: TGCGCCAGCAGCCGACAGGGGGCCACAACTAATGAAAAACTGTTTTTT
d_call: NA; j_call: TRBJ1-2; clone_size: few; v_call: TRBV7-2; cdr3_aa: CASNLLPRVIYGYTF; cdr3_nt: TGTGCCAGCAACCTACTACCCAGGGTGATTTATGGCTACACCTTC
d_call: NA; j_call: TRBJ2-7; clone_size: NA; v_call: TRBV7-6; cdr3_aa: CASSLEWSAYEQYF; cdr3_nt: TGTGCCAGCAGCTTAGAATGGTCAGCCTACGAGCAGTACTTC
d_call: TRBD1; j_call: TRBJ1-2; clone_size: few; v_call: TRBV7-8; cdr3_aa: CASSLVGQGVGYTF; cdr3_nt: TGTGCCAGCAGCTTAGTGGGACAGGGTGTTGGCTACACCTTC
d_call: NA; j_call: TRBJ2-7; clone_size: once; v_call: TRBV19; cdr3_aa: CASSTLSYEQYF; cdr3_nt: TGTGCCAGTAGTACGCTGAGCTACGAGCAGTACTTC
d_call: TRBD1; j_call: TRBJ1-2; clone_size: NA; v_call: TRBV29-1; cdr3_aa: CSTNSGTGGFGYTF; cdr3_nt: TGCAGCACCAATTCGGGGACAGGGGGTTTTGGCTACACCTTC
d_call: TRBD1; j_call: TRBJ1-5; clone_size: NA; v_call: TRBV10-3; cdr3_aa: CAITRGQGQPQHF; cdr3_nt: TGTGCCATCACCAGGGGGCAGGGTCAGCCCCAGCATTTT
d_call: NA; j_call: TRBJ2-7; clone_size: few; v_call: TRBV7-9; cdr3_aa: CSSSPPEVNYEQYF; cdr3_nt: TGTTCCAGCAGCCCTCCGGAGGTAAACTACGAGCAGTACTTC
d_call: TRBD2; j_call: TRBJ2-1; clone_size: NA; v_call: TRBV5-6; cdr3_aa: CASSSRTRLDEQFF; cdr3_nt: TGTGCCAGCAGCTCACGGACTAGATTGGATGAGCAGTTCTTC
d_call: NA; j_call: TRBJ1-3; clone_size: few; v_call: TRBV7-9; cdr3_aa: CASSSPGNRLSSGNTIYF; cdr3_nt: TGTGCCAGCAGCTCCCCCGGTAATCGACTGAGCTCTGGAAACACCATATATTTT
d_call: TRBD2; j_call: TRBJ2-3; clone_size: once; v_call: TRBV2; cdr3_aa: CASSGGRSADTQYF; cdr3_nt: TGTGCCAGCAGTGGCGGGAGAAGCGCAGATACGCAGTATTTT
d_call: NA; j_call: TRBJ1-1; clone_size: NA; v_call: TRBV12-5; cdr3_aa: CASGLSSYEAFF; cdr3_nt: TGTGCTAGTGGTTTGTCTTCGTATGAAGCTTTCTTT
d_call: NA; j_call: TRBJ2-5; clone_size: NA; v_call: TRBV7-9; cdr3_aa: CASSLAPDQETQYF; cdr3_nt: TGTGCCAGCAGCTTAGCCCCAGACCAAGAGACCCAGTACTTC
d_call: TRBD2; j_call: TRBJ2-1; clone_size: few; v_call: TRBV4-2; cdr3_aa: CASSLGTSGSNGEQFF; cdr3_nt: TGTGCCAGCAGCCTCGGGACTAGCGGGAGTAATGGCGAGCAGTTCTTC
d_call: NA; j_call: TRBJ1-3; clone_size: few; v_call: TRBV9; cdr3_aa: CASSRLRSGNTIYF; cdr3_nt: TGTGCCAGCAGCCGCCTACGCTCTGGAAACACCATATATTTT
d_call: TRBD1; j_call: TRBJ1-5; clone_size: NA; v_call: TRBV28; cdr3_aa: CASSLGQGDQPQHF; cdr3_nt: TGTGCCAGCAGTTTGGGACAGGGGGATCAGCCCCAGCATTTT
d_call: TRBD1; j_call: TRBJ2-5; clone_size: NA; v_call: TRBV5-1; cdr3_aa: CASSFGTVPQETQYF; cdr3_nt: TGCGCCAGCAGTTTTGGGACAGTACCCCAAGAGACCCAGTACTTC